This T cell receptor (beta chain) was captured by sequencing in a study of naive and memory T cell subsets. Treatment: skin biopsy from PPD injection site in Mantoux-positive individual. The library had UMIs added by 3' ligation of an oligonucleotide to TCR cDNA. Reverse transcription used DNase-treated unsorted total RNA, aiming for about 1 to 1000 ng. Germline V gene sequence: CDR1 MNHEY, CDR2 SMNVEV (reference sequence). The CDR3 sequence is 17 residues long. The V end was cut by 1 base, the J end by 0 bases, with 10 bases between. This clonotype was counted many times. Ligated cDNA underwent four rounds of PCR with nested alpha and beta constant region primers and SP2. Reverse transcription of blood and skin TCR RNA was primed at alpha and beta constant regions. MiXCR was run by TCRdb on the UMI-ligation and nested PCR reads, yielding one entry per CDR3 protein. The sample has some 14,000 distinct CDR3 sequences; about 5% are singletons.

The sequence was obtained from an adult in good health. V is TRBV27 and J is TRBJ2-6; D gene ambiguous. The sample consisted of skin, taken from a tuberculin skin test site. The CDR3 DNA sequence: TGTGCCAGCAGTTTATATGCGGCAACCTCTGGGGCCAACGTCCTGACTTTC. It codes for CASSLYAATSGANVLTF.